This T cell receptor (beta chain) was sequenced for a study of blood T cells in healthy people across ages. Study as a whole: Template switching caught about one barcoded beta molecule for each two T cells.

This clonotype was seen only a few times. Its antigen is unidentified. Combining a sample-barcoded 5' primer with a J-beta primer mix, a second PCR ran for roughly 6 to 12 cycles. Using its own MiXCR run on the 5' RACE reads, TCRdb lists one record per CDR3 protein. The table shows over 600,000 distinct CDR3 sequences, with around 21% occurring only once. Per the germline V gene, CDR1 is SGHRS and CDR2 is YFSETQ. The CDR3 extends over 16 amino acids. The V segment lost 1 base and the J segment 1 base; nucleotides outside the gene matches: 4. Notes on the study in general: Observed TCR beta diversity per million T cells went down as age went up. This fall followed a roughly linear course with age.

The material sequenced was blood. The chain is built from TRBV5-1 and TRBJ2-5; TRBD2 agrees at 10 bases. The clonotype was recovered from a man aged 70 or older in good health. The CDR3 reads CASSLPTSGSQETQYF. In nucleotides, the CDR3 is TGCGCCAGCAGCTTGCCGACTAGCGGGTCCCAAGAGACCCAGTACTTC.